The clone carrying this T cell receptor beta chain was detected many times. Its specificity is unknown. These data originate in a study of T cells in Graves' hyperthyroidism and ophthalmopathy. The source material, RNA transcripts, was used to amplify TCR beta CDR3 regions. HTBI primers drove first-round RT-PCR of the TCR CDR3. MiXCR, run by TCRdb on the multiplex PCR reads, gives a single entry per CDR3 protein. Here the sample spans about 290,000 distinct CDR3 sequences, 10% to 15% being singletons. The study's findings and limits: Most expanded thyroid clonotypes above 0.001 also appeared in blood.

Newly diagnosed hyperthyroidism, duration under 2 months, in patients aged 18 to 65. Diagnosis rested on symptoms, serum thyroxine and TRAb, thyroid ultrasound, and orbital computed tomography. Drawn at first hyperthyroidism diagnosis, the blood sample preceded any ophthalmopathy symptoms. Trimming shortened V by 8 bases and J by 5 bases, and 12 bases separated the two germline ends. The CDR3 contains 12 residues. The rearrangement joins TRBV12-3 or TRBV12-4 to TRBJ2-5; a possible D gene is TRBD2 (5 bases). The origin of this receptor is a woman aged 25 to 45 with Graves' hyperthyroidism that later progressed to Graves' ophthalmopathy. Source material: blood. The CDR3 bases are TGTGCCAGCCGGGGTCGTCGGGAGACCCAGTACTTC. It codes for CASRGRRETQYF.